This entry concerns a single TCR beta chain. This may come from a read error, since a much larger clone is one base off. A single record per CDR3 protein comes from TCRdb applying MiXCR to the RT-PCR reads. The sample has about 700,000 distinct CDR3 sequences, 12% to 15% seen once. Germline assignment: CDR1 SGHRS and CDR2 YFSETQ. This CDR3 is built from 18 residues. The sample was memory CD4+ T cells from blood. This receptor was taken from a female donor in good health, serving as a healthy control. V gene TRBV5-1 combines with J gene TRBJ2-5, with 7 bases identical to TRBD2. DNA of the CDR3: TGCGCCAGCATCTTGGACGCGACCCTAGCGGCCGTAGGGGAGACCCAGTACTTC. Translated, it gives CASILDATLAAVGETQYF.